The rows below give T cell receptor beta chains drawn from one sample of a study of Ad26.COV2.S vaccination and SARS-CoV-2 variants. The method was immunoSEQ multiplex PCR; TCRdb's version includes in-frame clones alone and lacks a portion of them. Found here are hundreds of thousands of clones, roughly 90% of them singletons; the top ten hold about 1.5%. This specimen was peripheral blood, taken in a trial of Ad26.COV2.S vaccine versus placebo. The receptors here all came from a person between 18 and 60 years old who received the Ad26.COV2.S COVID-19 vaccine or a placebo. CDR3s include the opening cysteine and the closing phenylalanine or tryptophan. The D gene is left open where the match is weak. Not every row has a clone size; where given, it reads once, few, many or a size class.

>TRBV14|-|-|TRBJ2-5
CASSQVRTLQETQYF
TGTGCCAGCAGCCAAGTGAGGACATTGCAAGAGACCCAGTACTTC
>TRBV27|-|-|TRBJ2-7
CASSSRTFSYEQYF
TGTGCCAGCAGTTCTCGGACTTTCTCCTACGAGCAGTACTTC
>TRBV7-2|TRBD1|once|TRBJ1-2
CASSEQGSSYGYTF
TGTGCCAGCAGCGAACAGGGGAGTAGCTATGGCTACACCTTC
>TRBV9|TRBD2|-|TRBJ2-7
CASSVGTSGTYEQYF
TGTGCCAGCAGCGTAGGGACTAGCGGTACCTACGAGCAGTACTTC
>TRBV5-6|TRBD2|once|TRBJ2-7
CASSGSGEGDSYEQYF
TGTGCCAGCAGCGGTAGCGGGGAGGGCGATTCCTACGAGCAGTACTTC
>TRBV7-2|TRBD2|-|TRBJ2-7
CASSLTYTTKAGAYEQYF
TGTGCCAGCAGCTTAACCTATACGACCAAAGCGGGAGCCTACGAGCAGTACTTC
>TRBV19|TRBD1|-|TRBJ1-1
CASSILQGSAEAFF
TGTGCCAGTAGTATCTTACAGGGGAGCGCTGAAGCTTTCTTT
>TRBV19|-|-|TRBJ1-5
CASSIPLGGPYQPQHF
TGTGCCAGTAGTATCCCCCTTGGCGGGCCCTATCAGCCCCAGCATTTT
>TRBV24-1|-|-|TRBJ1-1
CATSDPNTEAFF
TGTGCCACCAGTGACCCGAACACTGAAGCTTTCTTT
>TRBV19|-|-|TRBJ1-4
CASSKRDYRTTNEKLFF
TGTGCCAGTAGTAAGAGGGATTACCGGACAACTAATGAAAAACTGTTTTTT
>TRBV11-2|TRBD1|-|TRBJ2-1
CASSPPDRARGNEQFF
TGTGCCAGCAGCCCGCCAGACAGGGCCAGGGGCAATGAGCAGTTCTTC
>TRBV2|-|-|TRBJ1-6
CASRPASYNSPLHF
TGTGCCAGCAGGCCGGCCTCCTATAATTCACCCCTCCACTTT
>TRBV24-1|-|-|TRBJ2-7
CATSDGTGPYEQYF
TGTGCCACCAGTGACGGCACAGGGCCCTACGAGCAGTACTTC
>TRBV5-4|-|few|TRBJ2-2
CASSLILEDTGELFF
TGTGCCAGCAGCTTGATCCTGGAGGACACCGGGGAGCTGTTTTTT
>TRBV7-2|-|-|TRBJ1-1
CASSTPQVWEAFF
TGTGCCAGCAGCACCCCACAGGTCTGGGAAGCTTTCTTT
>TRBV2|-|-|TRBJ1-4
CASSDGGREKLFF
TGTGCCAGCAGTGATGGGGGGCGCGAAAAACTGTTTTTT